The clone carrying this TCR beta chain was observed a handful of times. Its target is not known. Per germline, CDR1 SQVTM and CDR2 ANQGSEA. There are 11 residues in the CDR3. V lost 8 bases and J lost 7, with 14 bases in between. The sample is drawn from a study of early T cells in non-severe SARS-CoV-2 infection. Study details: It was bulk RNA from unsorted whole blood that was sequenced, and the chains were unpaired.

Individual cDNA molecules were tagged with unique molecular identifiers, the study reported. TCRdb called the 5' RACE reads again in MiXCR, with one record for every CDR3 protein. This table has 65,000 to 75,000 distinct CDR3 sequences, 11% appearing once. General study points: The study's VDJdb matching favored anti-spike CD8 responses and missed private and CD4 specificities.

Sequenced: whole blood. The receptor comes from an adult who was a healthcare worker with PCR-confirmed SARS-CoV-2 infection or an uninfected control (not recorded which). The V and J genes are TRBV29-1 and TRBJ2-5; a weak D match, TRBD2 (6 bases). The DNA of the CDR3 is TGCAGCTTCCGGGGGAGGTCGACCCAGTACTTC. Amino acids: CSFRGRSTQYF.